The 27 T cell receptor beta chains listed next were all sequenced from one sample in a study of tumor and adjacent non-tumor tissue in lung cancer (dated by TCRdb to 2016 to 2018). The library came from multiplex PCR. Sequenced on an Illumina HiSeq 2500. Following protocols modified from ARM-PCR, the researchers constructed TCRbeta libraries through three rounds of nested PCR with primers (Table S4). TCRdb cleaned the public reads at Q25 with fastp, built clones with MiXCR and kept in-frame beta chains. When rows share a CDR3 protein, they turn into one entry using the most common DNA and genes. Within this sample are approximately 76,000 distinct CDR3 sequences, with under 70% of them counted one time only. The ten most abundant clones make up over 9.5% of the sample. RNA was isolated from bulk unsorted tissue, and RNA quality was assessed with a NanoDrop ND-1000 and an Agilent 2100. The sequenced sample was lung tumor tissue. These receptors came from a woman in her 70s with non-small cell lung cancer.

For this clonotype: One end of the junction does not line up with germline, which may come from a read error. The chain employs TRBV29-1 and TRBJ2-1; no reliable D call. Germline-derived CDR1 and CDR2 are SQVTM and ANQGSEA. The CDR3 is made up of 14 amino acids. CDR3 loop: CSVSVIFSYNEQFF. CDR3 nucleotides: TGCAGCGTTTCCGTCATTTTCTCGTACAATGAGCAGTTTTTC.

Remarks on this clonotype: One end of the junction is discordant with germline, which a read error may explain. The rearrangement links TRBV11-3 to TRBJ2-5; 7 bases are shared with TRBD1. From germline, CDR1 is SGHNT and CDR2 YENEEA. The CDR3 contains 14 residues. CDR3 sequence reads: CDSSPRGRGETQYF. DNA of the CDR3: TGTGACAGCAGCCCCCGAGGCAGGGGGGAGACCCAGTACTTC.

A remark on this clonotype: The junction does not match germline at one end; this may be a read error. The chain joins TRBV28 to TRBJ1-2; TRBD1 matches 7 bases. From germline, CDR1 is MDHEN and CDR2 SYDVKM. CDR3 size: 14 residues. CDR3 loop: CANSLGSAGGGYTF. CDR3 nucleotide sequence: TGTGCCAACAGTTTAGGTTCGGCAGGGGGTGGCTACACCTTC.

A note on this clonotype: An end of the junction does not agree with germline; a read error may underlie this. This sequence joins TRBV29-1 and TRBJ2-7; 8 bases fit TRBD1. This CDR3 is built from 11 residues. Germline loops: CDR1 SQVTM, CDR2 ANQGSEA. CDR3: CCVGQGLEQYF. CDR3 sequence (DNA): TGCTGCGTTGGACAGGGACTCGAGCAGTACTTC.

Worth noting for this clonotype: Since no conserved phenylalanine or tryptophan closes the CDR3, a read error is the likely cause. The gene calls are TRBV12-3 or TRBV12-4 and TRBJ2-3; TRBD2 matches at 8 bases. This CDR3 spans 16 amino acids. The CDR3 is CASSTIGRAITDMQYY. Here the CDR3 DNA reads TGTGCCAGCAGTACCATCGGGAGGGCCATCACAGATATGCAGTATTAT.

This rearrangement joins TRBV11-2 to TRBJ2-2; TRBD2 aligns across 7 bases. CDR1 and CDR2 from the germline V gene are SGHAT and FQNNGV. V trimming: 5 bases; J trimming: 4 bases; junction bases outside the gene matches: 19. The length of the CDR3 is 19 residues. In DNA form, the CDR3 reads TGTGCCAGCAGCCCGTACAACTTGGAACTAGCGAGAGGCACCGGGGAGCTGTTTTTT. As protein: CASSPYNLELARGTGELFF.

Remarks on this clonotype: A read error may explain this, as a much larger clone is one base away. The gene calls are TRBV5-1 and TRBJ1-1; 11 nucleotides align to TRBD1. The CDR3 extends over 20 amino acids. Per the germline V gene, CDR1 is SGHRS and CDR2 is YFSETQ. The CDR3 here is CASCLSYIGTGGVRNTEAFF. The CDR3, as DNA: TGCGCCAGCTGCTTGAGTTACATCGGGACAGGGGGGGTCCGTAACACTGAAGCTTTCTTT.

Notes on this clonotype: This CDR3 is missing its conserved last phenylalanine or tryptophan, likely due to a read error. The chain is built from TRBV6-1 and TRBJ1-1; a weak D match, TRBD1 (6 bases). In germline, CDR1 is MNHNS, CDR2 SASEGT. The CDR3 runs to 18 residues. The CDR3 nucleotides are TGTGCCAGCAGCATCTTAAAACCCACAGGGTTGGGGAACATTGAAGCTTTCTTA. Residues: CASSILKPTGLGNIEAFL.

Concerning this clonotype itself: Since no conserved phenylalanine or tryptophan closes the CDR3, a read error is the likely cause. It is unclear where the CDR3 begins or ends on the DNA, so no DNA is shown, and the CDR3 is as TCRdb lists it. This sequence joins TRBV5-4 and TRBJ2-7; no DNA check was done on the table's D call, TRBD1. From its first to its last residue, the CDR3 has 14 amino acids. The germline gives CDR1 SGHNT, CDR2 YYREEE (reference sequence). CDR3 region: CASSLDVGAGERYL.

In the case of this clonotype: Since a much larger clone is just one base distant, this may be a read error. V and J are TRBV7-8 and TRBJ1-3; unclear D gene. Trimming pared 7 bases from V and 2 bases from J, leaving 18 bases between. The CDR3 consists of 16 residues. Germline V gene lookup returns CDR1 SGHVS and CDR2 FQNEAQ. This chain's CDR3 is CASNPLFISTGNTIYF. For the CDR3, the DNA is TGTGCCAGCAACCCCCTTTTTATTTCGACTGGAAACACCATATATTTT.

Turning to this clonotype: The conserved final phenylalanine or tryptophan is absent from the CDR3, which likely points to a read error. The genes are TRBV6-5 and TRBJ2-1; possible D gene TRBD1, 5 bases. Looked up from germline, CDR1 is MNHEY and CDR2 is SVGAGI. CDR3 length: 12 residues. The CDR3 loop is CASSYGRGEQFS. The CDR3 DNA follows: TGCGCCAGCAGTTACGGTAGGGGTGAGCAGTTCTCC.

Note on this clonotype: The junction differs from germline at one of its ends, possibly a read error. CDR3: CASSLPAGVTERYF. As DNA, the CDR3 is TGTGCCAGCAGTTTGCCAGCGGGAGTAACCGAGCGGTACTTC. The chain recombines TRBV28 with TRBJ2-7, with 8 positions matching TRBD2. Germline CDR1 MDHEN, CDR2 SYDVKM. The CDR3 totals 14 residues.

Points on this clonotype: This likely comes from a read error, as the CDR3 has no conserved phenylalanine or tryptophan at its end. The DNA is left out, because the CDR3 cannot be placed on it with certainty; the CDR3 is given as TCRdb lists it. The chain is built from TRBV20-1 and TRBJ2-2. The CDR3 sequence runs 14 residues, both termini included. Germline values: CDR1 DFQATT, CDR2 SNEGSKA (reference sequence). CDR3 residues: CSASEKLGTGEMFI.

This clonotype was observed a single time. One junction end disagrees with the germline gene, perhaps due to a read error. The chain uses TRBV5-1 and TRBJ2-2; 9 bases agree with TRBD2. In germline, CDR1 is SGHRS, CDR2 YFSETQ. This CDR3 has 16 residues. CDR3 bases: TGCGCCTGCAGCCCCAGTGGTAGCGGGAGTACCGGAGAGCTGTTTTTT. Protein sequence: CACSPSGSGSTGELFF.

This clonotype was recorded only once. A read error may account for a junction end that differs from germline. This chain uses TRBV6-6 with TRBJ1-6; 7 bases match TRBD1. The CDR3 totals 13 residues. CDR1 MNHNY and CDR2 SVGAGI come from the germline V gene (reference sequence). The CDR3 nucleotides are TGTGTCAGCCACCGGGACAGAAATTCACCCCTCCACTTT. Translation: CVSHRDRNSPLHF.

This clonotype has ten or more counts. This chain uses TRBV29-1 with TRBJ1-3; D not certain. Germline CDR1 and CDR2: SQVTM and ANQGSEA. This CDR3 region has 14 residues. V was trimmed by 0 bases and J by 5 bases, leaving 11 bases between them. CDR3 coding DNA: TGCAGCGTTGAAGAACTGGGCAAACGAAACACCATATATTTT. Translated: CSVEELGKRNTIYF.

The CDR3 protein is CNAWGEGTRTYNEQFF. The CDR3 nucleotides read TGCAATGCCTGGGGAGAGGGGACTAGGACCTACAATGAGCAGTTCTTC. The rearrangement uses TRBV20-1 and TRBJ2-1, with 8 bases matching TRBD2. The germline V gene has CDR1 DFQATT and CDR2 SNEGSKA (reference sequence). The CDR3 spans 16 residues.

Regarding this clonotype: Because the CDR3 is missing its conserved closing phenylalanine or tryptophan, this is likely a read error. The DNA is left out, because the CDR3 cannot be placed on it with certainty; the CDR3 is given as TCRdb lists it. The chain is built from TRBV21-1 and TRBJ2-1; no DNA check was done on the table's D call, TRBD1. TRBV21-1 is marked as a pseudogene. The length of the CDR3 is 18 amino acids, counting both ends. The CDR3 reads CASSKAHRAPGPYNEQFL.

With respect to this clonotype: One end of the junction varies from germline; a read error may be responsible. J is TRBJ1-5 and V is TRBV6-1; possibly TRBD1 for D (6 bases). The J call may be wrong; the DNA end is better matched by TRBJ2-3. Germline CDR1 and CDR2: MNHNS and SASEGT. The CDR3 contains 14 residues. CDR3 protein: CDSRDTLRIQPQYF. The CDR3 DNA is TGTGACAGCAGGGACACCCTTAGGATTCAGCCCCAGTATTTT.

The rearrangement links TRBV19 to TRBJ2-3; perhaps TRBD2 as D (6 bases). Trimming shortened V by 5 bases and J by 0 bases, and 12 bases separated the two germline ends. The CDR3 has 15 residues. Germline CDR1 LNHDA, CDR2 SQIVND (reference sequence). The CDR3 loop reads CASSLRETSTDTQYF. CDR3 coding DNA: TGTGCCAGTAGTCTTCGGGAGACTAGCACAGATACGCAGTATTTT. The full variable domain, rest sourced from reference TRBV19 and TRBJ2-3, is DGGITQSPKYLFRKEGQNVTLSCEQNLNHDAMYWYRQDPGQGLRLIYYSQIVNDFQKGDIAEGYSVSREKKESFPLTVTSAQKNPTAFYLCASSLRETSTDTQYFGPGTRLTVL.

Turning to this clonotype: One base away lies a much larger clone, so this may be a sequencing read error. The rearrangement uses TRBV28 and TRBJ2-2; D not certain. Germline-derived CDR1 and CDR2 are MDHEN and SYDVKM. The V end was cut by 7 bases, the J end by 3 bases, with 12 bases between. This CDR3 region has 14 residues. The CDR3 region is CASNPGSYTGELFF. The CDR3, as DNA: TGTGCCAGCAATCCGGGTTCGTACACCGGGGAGCTGTTTTTT. Based on the CDR3 plus reference TRBV28 and TRBJ2-2, the full variable domain is DVKVTQSSRYLVKRTGEKVFLECVQDMDHENMFWYRQDPGLGLRLIYFSYDVKMKEKGDIPEGYSVSREKKERFSLILESASTNQTSMYLCASNPGSYTGELFFGEGSRLTVL.

This chain connects TRBV10-1 to TRBJ2-5; maybe TRBD1 (5 bases). The CDR3 runs to 18 residues. Germline-derived CDR1 and CDR2 are WNHNN and SYGVQD (reference sequence). V lost 0 bases to trimming and J lost 5 bases, with 22 bases between them. Written as DNA, the CDR3 is TGCGCCAGCAGTGAGTCGAGTTGCTACAGGTCACCAGGGGAGACCCAGTACTTC. As protein: CASSESSCYRSPGETQYF.

In its sample, this clonotype was seen many times. This chain uses TRBV11-2 with TRBJ1-2; tentative D call: TRBD1 (5 bases). Germline V CDR1 and CDR2: SGHAT, FQNNGV. The CDR3 has 14 amino acids. Trimming shortened V by 0 bases and J by 6 bases, and 11 bases separated the two germline ends. The CDR3 DNA sequence: TGTGCCAGCAGCTTAGATCGGGGGGGAAATGGCTACACCTTC. Protein sequence: CASSLDRGGNGYTF. The variable domain in full, completed from reference TRBV11-2 and TRBJ1-2, reads EAGVAQSPRYKIIEKRQSVAFWCNPISGHATLYWYQQILGQGPKLLIQFQNNGVVDDSQLPKDRFSAERLKGVDSTLKIQPAKLEDSAVYLCASSLDRGGNGYTFGSGTRLTVV.

V usage is TRBV6-6 and J usage is TRBJ1-5; D unclear. The CDR3 has 12 amino acids. Germline V gene data show CDR1 as MNHNY and CDR2 as SVGAGI (reference sequence). This CDR3 reads CTSSSYGQPQHF. CDR3 DNA sequence: TGTACTAGCAGCTCATACGGTCAGCCCCAGCATTTT.

A remark on this clonotype: An end of the junction differs from the germline gene, which may be a read error. The chain links TRBV6-1 to TRBJ1-5; TRBD1 agrees at 8 bases. Germline V gene sequence: CDR1 MNHNS, CDR2 SASEGT. CDR3 length: 17 amino acids. CDR3 loop: CANSFVQGALSNQPQHF. CDR3 sequence (DNA): TGTGCCAACAGTTTCGTCCAGGGGGCATTAAGCAATCAGCCCCAGCATTTT.

As regards this clonotype: A junction end diverges from the germline sequence, so it may reflect a read error. V and J are TRBV4-1 and TRBJ2-2; 7 bases agree with TRBD2. The CDR3 covers 16 residues. Germline loops: CDR1 MGHRA, CDR2 YSYEKL. CDR3 residues: CASGHPLASNTGELFF. The CDR3 DNA is TGCGCCAGCGGCCATCCACTAGCGTCCAATACCGGGGAGCTGTTTTTT.

This chain links TRBV29-1 with TRBJ2-2, with 7 bases identical to TRBD2. Looked up from germline, CDR1 is SQVTM and CDR2 is ANQGSEA. After removal of 4 bases from V and 9 bases from J, the junction contained 11 bases not matched to a gene. The CDR3 is made up of 14 amino acids. CDR3 nucleotides: TGCAGCGTTGGTCGCTTCTGGGAGGGCAGGGAGCTGTTTTTT. It specifies CSVGRFWEGRELFF.